Listed below are T cell receptor beta chains from one sample, sequenced in a study of long-term antiretroviral therapy in people with HIV. Generated by immunoSEQ multiplex PCR, the TCRdb table keeps only in-frame clones and is missing some. The sample includes around 16,000 clones, 75% seen only once; the top ten take around 13%. The specimen comprised unsorted PBMCs, sampled 1.5 years before starting antiretroviral therapy. The receptors originated from a woman aged 45-65 years with HIV. Both conserved end residues are part of each CDR3. The order of the fields is D gene, clone size, V gene, J gene, CDR3 protein, CDR3 DNA. A D gene is named only where the DNA matches it firmly. Expanded clones are given a class, and other clones once, few, many or no size at all.

>TRBD1|-|TRBV7-2|TRBJ2-7
CASSLVAPRTGSSYEQYF
TGTGCCAGCAGCTTAGTCGCCCCCAGGACAGGGAGCTCCTACGAGCAGTACTTC
>TRBD2|-|TRBV7-9|TRBJ2-3
CASSTGLAGASTDTQYF
TGTGCCAGCAGCACCGGACTAGCGGGTGCTAGCACAGATACGCAGTATTTT
>-|-|TRBV27|TRBJ1-2
CASRPWGSGYTF
TGTGCCAGCAGACCTTGGGGGTCAGGCTACACCTTC
>TRBD1|once|TRBV7-2|TRBJ1-1
CASSTRTGMNTEAFF
TGTGCCAGCAGCACTCGGACAGGGATGAACACTGAAGCTTTCTTT
>-|-|TRBV6-5|TRBJ1-2
CASSYDRNYGYTF
TGTGCCAGCAGTTACGACAGGAACTATGGCTACACCTTC
>TRBD1|-|TRBV6-1|TRBJ1-6
CASRNRGRVGTPLHF
TGTGCCAGTAGGAACAGGGGGCGGGTTGGTACACCCCTCCACTTT
>-|-|TRBV30|TRBJ1-6
CAWSTDSRLPSPLHF
TGTGCCTGGAGTACGGACAGCCGTCTACCTTCACCCCTCCACTTT
>-|-|TRBV2|TRBJ2-2
CASSEGPVGELFF
TGTGCCAGCAGCGAGGGGCCAGTCGGGGAGCTGTTTTTT
>-|-|TRBV27|TRBJ1-5
CASSSPGPNQPQHF
TGTGCCAGCAGCAGCCCTGGCCCGAATCAGCCCCAGCATTTT
>-|-|TRBV28|TRBJ2-2
CASRRGTGELFF
TGTGCCAGCAGGCGAGGCACCGGGGAGCTGTTTTTT
>-|-|TRBV11-3|TRBJ2-3
CASSFRGRSHTQYF
TGTGCCAGCAGCTTCAGGGGGAGGTCACATACGCAGTATTTT
>-|few|TRBV6-5|TRBJ1-1
CASHNRDTEAFF
TGTGCCAGCCATAACAGGGACACTGAAGCTTTCTTT
>TRBD1|-|TRBV5-1|TRBJ1-1
CASSVDRADGWRGFF
TGCGCCAGCAGCGTGGACAGGGCGGATGGATGGCGGGGTTTCTTT
>-|-|TRBV10-3|TRBJ1-6
CAIGSDSESSYNSPLHF
TGTGCCATCGGAAGTGACAGCGAGAGCTCCTATAATTCACCCCTCCACTTT
>-|-|TRBV14|TRBJ1-5
CASSLQGGQPQHF
TGTGCCAGCAGCCTTCAGGGAGGGCAGCCCCAGCATTTT
>TRBD1|few|TRBV5-4|TRBJ1-1
CASSLGGQGAEAFF
TGTGCCAGCAGCTTGGGGGGACAGGGGGCTGAAGCTTTCTTT
>TRBD2|-|TRBV7-9|TRBJ2-1
CASSSGTSGHTEQFF
TGTGCCAGCAGTTCCGGGACTAGCGGGCATACTGAGCAGTTCTTC
>-|-|TRBV4-1|TRBJ1-4
CASSQDVGQAGEKLFF
TGCGCCAGCAGCCAAGATGTCGGGCAGGCGGGGGAAAAACTGTTTTTT
>TRBD2|-|TRBV7-2|TRBJ2-4
CASSLGVGGGENIQYF
TGTGCCAGCAGCTTAGGGGTGGGCGGGGGAGAAAACATTCAGTACTTC
>TRBD2|-|TRBV18|TRBJ2-1
CASLVAGAANEQFF
TGTGCCAGCTTGGTAGCGGGGGCCGCCAATGAGCAGTTCTTC
>TRBD1|-|TRBV5-1|TRBJ2-3
CASSLEGQGYTDTQYF
TGCGCCAGCAGCTTGGAGGGACAGGGGTACACAGATACGCAGTATTTT
>-|-|TRBV5-1|TRBJ2-7
CASSLLSSGEQYF
TGCGCCAGCAGCTTGTTGTCGTCGGGGGAGCAGTACTTC
>-|-|TRBV6-5|TRBJ1-5
CASSNSGGPQHF
TGTGCCAGCAGCAACAGTGGGGGGCCCCAGCATTTT
>TRBD2|-|TRBV27|TRBJ2-7
CASRAGGIYEQYF
TGTGCCAGCAGGGCGGGGGGGATTTACGAGCAGTACTTC